A selection of T cell receptor beta chains follows, all from one sample in a study of CD8+ T cells in alopecia areata. Profiled with immunoSEQ multiplex PCR; TCRdb holds only in-frame clones, not every one. The table has 200,000 to 250,000 clones, around three fifths seen once. The input for sequencing was CD4+ T cells sorted from blood, taken at week 0. Source of these receptors: a human donor with alopecia areata. Each CDR3 is given with its conserved first and last residue. A D gene is named only where the DNA matches it firmly. Size values are once, few and many counts, or a class for expanded clones, and some rows have none.

j_call clone_size d_call v_call cdr3_nt cdr3_aa
TRBJ2-1 - TRBD1 TRBV5-4 TGTGCCAGCAGCCAGACAGGGGGCAATGAGCAGTTCTTC CASSQTGGNEQFF
TRBJ2-7 - - TRBV28 TGTGCCAGCAGACCCGTGGGGGTAGTCTACGAGCAGTACTTC CASRPVGVVYEQYF
TRBJ2-1 - - TRBV30 TGTGCCTGGAGTGGAGGGAGGGACAGCTACAATGAGCAGTTCTTC CAWSGGRDSYNEQFF
TRBJ1-1 - TRBD1 TRBV7-2 TGTGCCAGCAGCTTATTAAGGTTGGCAGGGGGGAACCCTGAAGCTTTCTTT CASSLLRLAGGNPEAFF
TRBJ2-7 - - TRBV7-9 TGTGCCAGCAGCTTCGCTAGTCCCCCCTACGAGCAGTACTTC CASSFASPPYEQYF
TRBJ2-2 - - TRBV6-5 TGTGCCAGCAGTGACCCTAGGCACACCGGGGAGCTGTTTTTT CASSDPRHTGELFF
TRBJ2-5 many TRBD1 TRBV11-2 TGTGCCAGCAGCTTACCCCTCAGGGGGCAGGTGACCCAGTACTTC CASSLPLRGQVTQYF
TRBJ2-6 - - TRBV9 TGTGCCAGCAGCGCAGGGGGGAGCCTCTCTGGGGCCAACGTCCTGACTTTC CASSAGGSLSGANVLTF
TRBJ1-2 - - TRBV2 TGTGCCAGCAGAGGGGTGTGGGGCTACACCTTC CASRGVWGYTF
TRBJ1-2 - - TRBV2 TGTGCCAGCGGGAGTGGTGAGGATGGCTACACCTTC CASGSGEDGYTF
TRBJ2-3 - - TRBV6-5 TGTGCCAGCAGTTACTCGATGCTAGCTGATACGCAGTATTTT CASSYSMLADTQYF
TRBJ1-6 once - TRBV7-2 TGTGCCAGCAGCTTACGACGGAGCTCCTATAATTCACCCCTCCACTTT CASSLRRSSYNSPLHF
TRBJ2-1 once TRBD2 TRBV30 TGTGCCTGGAGCGGGGGGGCGGGGAATGAGCAGTTCTTC CAWSGGAGNEQFF
TRBJ2-3 - TRBD2 TRBV9 TGTGCCAGCAGCGTAGGCAGGACTAGCGCAAGCACAGATACGCAGTATTTT CASSVGRTSASTDTQYF